A selection of T cell receptor beta chains follows, all from one sample in a study of T cells expressing NK-cell markers. TCRdb reprocessed the 5' RACE reads and stores each CDR3 protein as one record, lacking DNA. The sample shows about 460,000 distinct CDR3 sequences, and approximately 1.5% sits with its ten largest clones. The sequencing sample was made of blood T cells: a sorted CD56 or NKG2C T cell subset, CD4+ or CD8+ T cells, or bulk PBMC T cells (not recorded which). Source of these receptors: a woman aged 45-60 years in good health. Each CDR3 is given with its conserved first and last residue.

TRBJ2-7 TRBV30 14 CAWSVRPAAYEQYF
TRBJ2-1 TRBV6-4 15 CASSDTDSSYNEQFF
TRBJ1-2 TRBV29-1 15 CSHLEAGGANYGYTF
TRBJ2-3 TRBV6-6 13 CASRTDTSDTQYF
TRBJ2-5 TRBV20-1 13 CSAIDRVGETQYF
TRBJ2-1 TRBV24-1 12 CATGGRGNEQFF
TRBJ2-5 TRBV12-3/TRBV12-4 13 CASSPRGPETQYF
TRBJ2-1 TRBV24-1 14 CATRGSRENNEQFF
TRBJ2-7 TRBV20-1 14 CSASPAGKPGEQYF
TRBJ2-5 TRBV20-1 15 CSAYETDRIQETQYF
TRBJ1-1 TRBV15 14 CATSRSDGNTEAFF
TRBJ2-1 TRBV4-1 16 CASSQGTRSSYNEQFF
TRBJ1-6 TRBV7-8 15 CASSPQTGFGSPLHF
TRBJ2-7 TRBV20-1 14 CSASSTGLSYEQYF
TRBJ2-1 TRBV12-3/TRBV12-4 16 CASTTPGVSSYNEQFF
TRBJ2-1 TRBV12-3/TRBV12-4 13 CASSTTYYNEQFF
TRBJ2-7 TRBV19 15 CASSPGGVGSYEQYF
TRBJ2-7 TRBV2 13 CASIGTGMYEQYF
TRBJ1-6 TRBV6-2/TRBV6-3 15 CASSRVGDPNSPLHF
TRBJ2-5 TRBV14 15 CASSPFGFDRETQYF
TRBJ2-2 TRBV9 17 CASSVPTGGGVSGELFF
TRBJ2-5 TRBV20-1 11 CSVTNQETQYF
TRBJ2-5 TRBV29-1 12 CSVQTFQETQYF
TRBJ2-7 TRBV4-1 17 CASSPLAGVLSSYEQYF
TRBJ1-1 TRBV12-3/TRBV12-4 16 CASSPGGGRRYTEAFF
TRBJ1-2 TRBV10-2 16 CASSESGVDGPYGYTF
TRBJ2-7 TRBV7-9 14 CASNLQGSSYEQYF
TRBJ2-2 TRBV15 16 CATSRAGTSVSGELFF
TRBJ1-2 TRBV5-1 14 CASSEEGTAYGYTF
TRBJ2-3 TRBV20-1 14 CSASPPQKVDTQYF